Below, 30 T cell receptor beta chains from the same sample are listed, as sequenced in a study of blood T cell repertoires in COVID-19. Here immunoSEQ multiplex PCR was the method, and the copy in TCRdb shows in-frame clones only, minus some. The sample has fewer than 350,000 clones, 81% seen once. The sequenced sample was peripheral blood. The receptors originated from a woman aged 55-70 years with active or convalescent COVID-19.

The chain combines TRBV5-4 with TRBJ2-1; 11 bases align to TRBD1. In germline, CDR1 is SGHNT, CDR2 YYREEE (reference sequence). This CDR3 is built from 15 residues. J lost 7 bases, V lost 4 bases, and 7 bases had no gene match. CDR3 DNA sequence: TGTGCCAGCAGCCGCCCGGGACAGGGGGGAAATGAGCAGTTCTTC. Amino acid sequence: CASSRPGQGGNEQFF.

The chain joins TRBV11-1 to TRBJ1-1, with 7 positions matching TRBD1. Germline V gene sequence: CDR1 SGHAT, CDR2 FQDESV (reference sequence). The CDR3 loop spans 14 amino acids. J gave up 6 bases and V 5 bases, and 9 bases lay outside the gene matches. In nucleotides, the CDR3 is TGTGCCAGCAGCCTGGAAGGGGGCCTTGCTGAAGCTTTCTTT. Translation: CASSLEGGLAEAFF.

The genes are TRBV28 and TRBJ2-2, with TRBD1 matching 7 bases. With V trimmed by 6 bases and J by 7 bases, 5 bases remained unmatched. Germline lookup yields CDR1 MDHEN and CDR2 SYDVKM. The CDR3 has 13 amino acids. CDR3 loop: CASSLQGSGELFF. The CDR3 nucleotides are TGTGCCAGCAGCCTACAGGGGAGCGGGGAGCTGTTTTTT.

V gene TRBV19 combines with J gene TRBJ2-7; perhaps TRBD2 as D (5 bases). The CDR3 is made up of 14 amino acids. Germline V CDR1 and CDR2: LNHDA, SQIVND (reference sequence). Trimming removed 1 base at V and 2 bases at J, with 9 bases between. CDR3 sequence (DNA): TGTGCCAGTAGTATAGGCTTCGGGACCTACGAGCAGTACTTC. Translated: CASSIGFGTYEQYF. Full variable domain (remainder filled in from reference TRBV19 and TRBJ2-7): DGGITQSPKYLFRKEGQNVTLSCEQNLNHDAMYWYRQDPGQGLRLIYYSQIVNDFQKGDIAEGYSVSREKKESFPLTVTSAQKNPTAFYLCASSIGFGTYEQYFGPGTRLTVT.

CDR3 nucleotide sequence: TGTGCCAGCAGCTTAGTGGAGGTGGCTAATGAAAAACTGTTTTTT. Protein sequence: CASSLVEVANEKLFF. The rearrangement joins TRBV7-9 to TRBJ1-4; no clear D. Germline CDR1 SEHNR, CDR2 FQNEAQ (reference sequence). The CDR3 is made up of 15 amino acids. V was shortened by 1 base and J by 3 bases, with 9 bases between the two germline ends.

V gene TRBV5-1 combines with J gene TRBJ2-7; 8 positions agree with TRBD1. CDR1 SGHRS and CDR2 YFSETQ come from the germline V gene. The CDR3 runs 17 residues. The J segment lost 0 bases and the V segment lost 1 base, leaving 9 bases of the junction unmatched. The CDR3 DNA sequence: TGCGCCAGCAGCTTGTTGCAGGGGGCTATTAGCTCCTACGAGCAGTACTTC. It specifies CASSLLQGAISSYEQYF.

This sequence joins TRBV24-1 and TRBJ1-1, with D perhaps TRBD1 (6 bases). The CDR3 spans 16 residues. V lost 0 bases and J lost 6, with 16 bases in between. Germline V gene lookup returns CDR1 KGHDR and CDR2 SFDVKD. Written as DNA, the CDR3 is TGTGCCACCAGTGATTTGGACAGGAATGGTAGGGCTGAAGCTTTCTTT. It codes for CATSDLDRNGRAEAFF.

A single count supports this clone. The V and J genes are TRBV19 and TRBJ1-2; weak D call: TRBD1 (5 bases). Per germline, CDR1 LNHDA and CDR2 SQIVND (reference sequence). The CDR3 is 16 amino acids. V was shortened by 0 bases and J by 6 bases, with 17 bases between the two germline ends. The CDR3 DNA is TGTGCCAGTAGTATAGATCGGAGGGGATTCGGGGATGGCTACACCTTC. Translated: CASSIDRRGFGDGYTF.

The DNA of the CDR3 is TGTGCCAGCAGCCAATATGATACGCAGTATTTT. It translates to CASSQYDTQYF. This chain joins TRBV3-1 (or the pseudogene TRBV3-2) and TRBJ2-3, with unresolved D. This CDR3 is 11 amino acids long. V was clipped by 2 bases and J by 6 bases, with 3 bases between them. Germline V CDR1 and CDR2: LGHDT, YNNKEL (reference sequence).

V gene TRBV11-1 combines with J gene TRBJ2-1; D gene unclear. Trimming removed 4 bases at V and 5 bases at J, with 6 bases between. Germline loops: CDR1 SGHAT, CDR2 FQDESV (reference sequence). This CDR3 region has 12 residues. CDR3 coding DNA: TGTGCCAGCAGCTCCGTTAACAATGAGCAGTTCTTC. Translated: CASSSVNNEQFF.

This chain uses TRBV2 with TRBJ2-1; the match to TRBD2 covers 10 bases. Losses at the gene ends were 8 bases for V and 8 bases for J; bases not matched to a gene: 12. This CDR3 is 15 amino acids long. The germline gives CDR1 SNHLY, CDR2 FYNNEI. The CDR3 region has the DNA TGTGCCAGCGGATTAAGCGGGGGGGGAAGGTATGAGCAGTTCTTC. Its translation is CASGLSGGGRYEQFF. The variable domain in full, with the rest retrieved from reference TRBV2 and TRBJ2-1, is EPEVTQTPSHQVTQMGQEVILRCVPISNHLYFYWYRQILGQKVEFLVSFYNNEISEKSEIFDDQFSVERPDGSNFTLKIRSTKLEDSAMYFCASGLSGGGRYEQFFGPGTRLTVL.

On this clone itself: One end of the junction is discordant with germline, which a read error may explain. The V gene is TRBV28, the J gene TRBJ2-1; D unclear. This CDR3 has 18 amino acids. From germline, CDR1 is MDHEN and CDR2 SYDVKM. The CDR3 sequence is CASSFSRALLTGYNEQFF. DNA of the CDR3: TGTGCCAGCAGTTTCTCCAGAGCCCTATTGACTGGATACAATGAACAGTTCTTC.

The chain joins TRBV6-1 to TRBJ2-2, with 8 bases identical to TRBD1. The CDR3 consists of 18 residues. Looked up from germline, CDR1 is MNHNS and CDR2 is SASEGT. The V and J ends lost 1 base and 2 bases, in that order; junction bases with no gene match: 9. CDR3: CASSEEGKGQDNTGELFF. CDR3 sequence (DNA): TGTGCCAGCAGTGAAGAAGGGAAGGGACAGGATAACACCGGGGAGCTGTTTTTT.

The chain has TRBV4-2 and TRBJ1-2, with 10 bases that match TRBD1. CDR3 size: 17 residues. CDR1 LGHNA and CDR2 YNFKEQ come from the germline V gene. After removal of 1 base from V and 8 bases from J, the junction contained 13 bases not matched to a gene. The CDR3 DNA sequence: TGTGCCAGCAGCCAAGCGGGACCGGGACAGGGGAGTTGGGGCTACACCTTC. This gives the protein CASSQAGPGQGSWGYTF.

The chain has TRBV2 and TRBJ1-4; no reliable D call. Trimming left V 5 bases short and J 4 bases short, with 11 bases between. Germline V gives CDR1 SNHLY, CDR2 FYNNEI. CDR3 length: 14 amino acids. In nucleotides, the CDR3 is TGTGCCAGCAGTATTTGGTCAGTTAATGAAAAACTGTTTTTT. Its protein is CASSIWSVNEKLFF.

The chain couples TRBV6-5 to TRBJ2-7; weak D call: TRBD2 (5 bases). The CDR3 covers 15 residues. Trimming took off 0 bases at V and 2 bases at J, with 11 bases between the two ends. Per germline, CDR1 MNHEY and CDR2 SVGAGI. CDR3 in amino acids: CASSYSSQTTYEQYF. The CDR3 DNA is TGTGCCAGCAGTTACTCGAGCCAGACTACCTACGAGCAGTACTTC.

The rearrangement uses TRBV3-1 (or the pseudogene TRBV3-2) and TRBJ2-7; tentatively, D is TRBD2 (6 bases). Trimming took 0 bases from V and 6 from J, leaving 9 bases between them. Germline V gene data show CDR1 as LGHDT and CDR2 as YNNKEL (reference sequence). The CDR3 runs 13 residues. The CDR3 region has the DNA TGTGCCAGCAGCCAAGAACTAGCTCGCGAGCAGTACTTC. Amino acids: CASSQELAREQYF.

The V and J genes are TRBV7-2 and TRBJ2-2, with 7 bases matching TRBD2. The CDR3 spans 15 residues. CDR1 SGHTA and CDR2 FQGNSA come from the germline V gene. Trimming at V came to 1 base and at J to 7 bases, leaving 6 bases not matched to a gene. The CDR3 DNA reads as TGTGCCAGCAGCTTAGGAGCGGGGAGGGGCGGGGAGCTGTTTTTT. Amino acids: CASSLGAGRGGELFF.

The table lists this clone with a few counts. V gene TRBV6-6 combines with J gene TRBJ1-2; D remains ambiguous. CDR1 is MNHNY, CDR2 SVGAGI, per germline (reference sequence). With 6 bases removed from V and 5 bases from J, the gap between germline ends came to 13 bases. The CDR3 totals 13 residues. CDR3 nucleotide sequence: TGTGCCAGCAGACGACGGTCGTCTTATGGCTACACCTTC. It yields the protein CASRRRSSYGYTF.

This clone was counted only a few times. This chain connects TRBV5-1 to TRBJ2-7, with 10 bases aligning to TRBD2. V shed 3 bases and J 5 bases; nucleotides not matched to a gene: 11. This CDR3 has 16 amino acids. In germline, CDR1 is SGHRS, CDR2 YFSETQ. The CDR3 DNA reads TGCGCCAGCAGCTCCCGAGCGGGGGGGCCGGTGAACGAGCAGTACTTC. Residues: CASSSRAGGPVNEQYF. The whole variable domain, remainder taken from reference TRBV5-1 and TRBJ2-7, is KAGVTQTPRYLIKTRGQQVTLSCSPISGHRSVSWYQQTPGQGLQFLFEYFSETQRNKGNFPGRFSGRQFSNSRSEMNVSTLELGDSALYLCASSSRAGGPVNEQYFGPGTRLTVT.

The V gene is TRBV7-9, the J gene TRBJ1-1, with D tentatively TRBD1 (5 bases). CDR1 is SEHNR, CDR2 FQNEAQ, per germline (reference sequence). Trimming stripped 5 bases from V and 6 bases from J, with 13 bases between. This CDR3 is built from 13 residues. CDR3 nucleotide sequence: TGTGCCAGCAGCCCTTCCGGGGGTGCTGAAGCTTTCTTT. It translates to CASSPSGGAEAFF.

CDR3 bases: TGTGCCAGCAGGGGCGACAGGGCCTCCTATGGCTACACCTTC. This translates into CASRGDRASYGYTF. The V gene is TRBV2, the J gene TRBJ1-2; 7 bases map to TRBD1. The CDR3 is 14 residues long. J lost 4 bases, V lost 6 bases, and 8 bases had no gene match. Germline V gene data show CDR1 as SNHLY and CDR2 as FYNNEI.

The chain has TRBV6-1 and TRBJ2-7; 8 bases are a match to TRBD2. The CDR3 covers 15 residues. V lost 2 bases, J lost 2 bases, and 5 bases stayed unmatched. The germline V gene encodes CDR1 MNHNS and CDR2 SASEGT. Here the CDR3 reads CASSELGLDTYEQYF. As DNA, the CDR3 is TGTGCCAGCAGTGAACTGGGACTAGATACCTACGAGCAGTACTTC.

V and J are TRBV6-2 or TRBV6-3 and TRBJ2-7, with 10 bases that match TRBD1. The junction had 12 bases not matched to a gene; V was cut back by 5 bases and J by 2 bases. Germline V gives CDR1 MNHEY, CDR2 SVGEGT. The CDR3 has 17 residues. In DNA form, the CDR3 reads TGTGCCAGCAGTAGGGGACAGGGGACAGGAGGGGCCTACGAGCAGTACTTC. Protein sequence: CASSRGQGTGGAYEQYF.

The rearrangement links TRBV11-3 to TRBJ2-1; perhaps TRBD2 as D (5 bases). The V gene's germline CDR1 is SGHNT and CDR2 YENEEA. V was shortened by 1 base and J by 8 bases, with 6 bases between the two germline ends. This CDR3 is 12 amino acids long. CDR3 in amino acids: CASSLGGDEQFF. CDR3 DNA sequence: TGTGCCAGCAGCTTAGGGGGAGATGAGCAGTTCTTC. The variable domain in full, with the rest retrieved from reference TRBV11-3 and TRBJ2-1, is EAGVVQSPRYKIIEKKQPVAFWCNPISGHNTLYWYLQNLGQGPELLIRYENEEAVDDSQLPKDRFSAERLKGVDSTLKIQPAELGDSAVYLCASSLGGDEQFFGPGTRLTVL.

The gene calls are TRBV7-3 and TRBJ2-1; weak D call: TRBD1 (6 bases). Germline V CDR1 and CDR2: SGHTA, FQGTGA. The CDR3 length is 17 residues. The V gene lost 5 bases and the J gene lost 2 bases, with 19 bases spanning the gap. The CDR3 DNA reads TGTGCCAGCAGCAAGCGACAGGCTAATATCGCCTACAATGAGCAGTTCTTC. Translation: CASSKRQANIAYNEQFF.

The chain links TRBV5-4 to TRBJ1-1, with D possibly matching TRBD1 (5 bases). The V end was cut by 0 bases, the J end by 0 bases, with 15 bases between. From germline, CDR1 is SGHNT and CDR2 YYREEE (reference sequence). This CDR3 is 17 amino acids long. The CDR3 nucleotides are TGTGCCAGCAGCTTGGGGGGTGCAGGGTCGATGAACACTGAAGCTTTCTTT. Translation: CASSLGGAGSMNTEAFF. The entire variable domain, with the rest obtained from reference TRBV5-4 and TRBJ1-1, is as follows: ETGVTQSPTHLIKTRGQQVTLRCSSQSGHNTVSWYQQALGQGPQFIFQYYREEENGRGNFPPRFSGLQFPNYSSELNVNALELDDSALYLCASSLGGAGSMNTEAFFGQGTRLTVV.

This chain connects TRBV11-2 to TRBJ1-4; 8 bases map to TRBD1. V gave up 3 bases and J gave up 6 bases; unmatched junction bases: 0. The CDR3 totals 13 residues. The germline V gene encodes CDR1 SGHAT and CDR2 FQNNGV. CDR3: CASSLDRDEKLFF. The CDR3 DNA follows: TGTGCCAGCAGCTTGGACAGGGATGAAAAACTGTTTTTT.

This clone was observed a handful of times. This sequence joins TRBV19 and TRBJ1-3; perhaps TRBD1 as D (5 bases). The germline CDR1 and CDR2 sequences are LNHDA and SQIVND (reference sequence). V was shortened by 1 base and J by 0 bases, with 19 bases between the two germline ends. The CDR3 consists of 19 residues. The CDR3 protein is CASSIVGLDKGPSGNTIYF. For the CDR3, the DNA is TGTGCCAGTAGTATAGTAGGGTTAGACAAGGGGCCCTCTGGAAACACCATATATTTT. The full variable domain, completed using reference TRBV19 and TRBJ1-3, is DGGITQSPKYLFRKEGQNVTLSCEQNLNHDAMYWYRQDPGQGLRLIYYSQIVNDFQKGDIAEGYSVSREKKESFPLTVTSAQKNPTAFYLCASSIVGLDKGPSGNTIYFGEGSWLTVV.

The J gene is TRBJ1-6, the V gene TRBV12-5; 10 bases agree with TRBD1. V shed 6 bases, J shed 6 bases, and the junction held 2 bases outside the gene matches. The V gene's germline CDR1 is LGHNT and CDR2 FRNRAP. The CDR3 totals 14 residues. DNA of the CDR3: TGTGCTAGTGGCAGACAGGGGGCTAATTCACCCCTCCACTTT. Encoded protein: CASGRQGANSPLHF.